This T cell receptor (beta chain) was recorded in a study of blood T cell repertoires in COVID-19 (dated by TCRdb to the early 2020s). Regarding the research as a whole: Samples covering the acute and convalescent phases of COVID-19 were provided by collaborators in the United States, Italy and Spain. The material from the prospective study consisted of cDNA or gDNA derived from T cells, B-cell-depleted T cells, or PBMCs. Subjects who had been exposed to COVID-19, were actively infected with it, or had recovered from it provided the deeply sampled blood TCRbeta repertoires that made up the dataset. The repertoires were released in a freely available public database intended as a resource for research on the immune response to SARS-CoV-2. Samples came from the ongoing ImmuneRACE study (first 160 participants) plus 1,254 subjects from 6 global collaborators. A de-identified subject ID, COVID-19 status, age in years and sex were almost always included in the sample metadata. Where available, HLA class I and class II types were taken from metadata supplied by the sample provider and were not determined by assay-based typing.

To note about this clone: It lacks a known antigen. The input lacks base qualities; no much larger clone sits a single base away.

TCRbeta CDR3 regions were amplified from genomic DNA using the immunoSEQ Assay, a bias-controlled multiplex PCR. Turning to the authors' computational methods: Nucleated cell counts per sample were estimated from amplification of reference gene primers within the assay. To quantify the absolute abundance of each unique TCRbeta CDR3 rearrangement, sequence reads were collapsed and filtered. Productive Simpson clonality was computed per sample as the square root of Simpson's diversity index over productive rearrangements. TCRdb mirrors the immuneACCESS table, restricted to in-frame sequences. Some clones are absent from its copies; in checked studies, under half trace to an unresolved V gene, and the reason for the others is unknown. V and J calls plus clone size are reproduced from that table; the DNA served to infer D and trimming. This sample holds some 90,000 clones; roughly 82% were observed only once. 20% to 30% of the sample rests with the top ten.

The collaborating institutions used their own protocols to collect whole blood in K2EDTA tubes. For TCRbeta analysis, collaborator samples were shipped as frozen whole blood, as isolated PBMCs, or as DNA extracted from either sample type. Points the paper makes about the study in general: The amount of clinical and demographic metadata varied by source and participant and was provided uncurated.

V and J lose 0 bases and 0 bases, and a span of 8 bases separates them. From the germline V gene, CDR1 is ENHRY and CDR2 is SYGVKD. The CDR3 measures 15 amino acids from cysteine to phenylalanine. The kept DNA is CDR3 alone, 45 bases in frame from the first base. The specimen was peripheral blood. The source of this sequence is a human donor in a cohort sampled during active COVID-19. This sequence uses TRBV10-3 and TRBJ1-1; the D gene is unclear. The CDR3 region: CAISESVLLNTEAFF. The base sequence is TGTGCCATCAGTGAGTCGGTACTCTTGAACACTGAAGCTTTCTTT.